The entry below gives a single T cell receptor (beta chain) sequence along with its context. Its matching antigen is unknown. These data are taken from a study of T cell responses to AZD1222 COVID-19 vaccine. Study context: Second-dose timings of about 4 or about 12 weeks were pooled.

Overall study results and limits: All repertoire sampling was performed exclusively after the peak T cell response. Reports say nearly half of spike-specific TCRs go after unmutated variant regions.

The assay was immunoSEQ multiplex PCR, and TCRdb's table has in-frame clones only and misses some. Of roughly 120,000 clones in the sample, roughly 93% were seen once. Trimming at V came to 1 base and at J to 7 bases, leaving 7 bases not matched to a gene. CDR3 length: 14 residues. Germline CDR1 is GTSNPN and CDR2 is SVGIG (reference sequence). This material consisted of peripheral blood, taken on day 0 of AZD1222 vaccination. The origin of this receptor is an adult in good health. The V call is TRBV30, the J call TRBJ1-2; 9 nucleotides align to TRBD1. The CDR3 sequence is CAWSADRGYRGYTF. DNA for the CDR3: TGTGCCTGGAGTGCTGACAGGGGGTATCGTGGCTACACCTTC.